These T cell receptor beta chains were read from a single sample in a study of blood T cell repertoires in COVID-19. Clones were sequenced by immunoSEQ multiplex PCR, and TCRdb holds only the in-frame ones, with some missing. The profile shows around 90,000 clones, 80% of them singletons. Input material: peripheral blood. These receptors came from a human donor in a cohort sampled during active COVID-19. CDR3s include the opening cysteine and the closing phenylalanine or tryptophan. D genes are given only for firm matches. For some rows the clone size is stated as once, few or many, or as a class when expanded; others skip it.

len	j_gene	v_gene	d_gene	abundance	CDR3nt	CDR3aa
16	TRBJ1-5	TRBV9	NA	NA	TGTGCCAGCAGCGTTGGCTCCGGGCCCGGGAGTCAGCCCCAGCATTTT	CASSVGSGPGSQPQHF
12	TRBJ1-1	TRBV28	NA	NA	TGTGCCAGCAGCGAGCGTGTGGCTGAAGCTTTCTTT	CASSERVAEAFF
13	TRBJ2-3	TRBV28	NA	NA	TGTGCCAGCCGAAGAGCAGGGGCAGATACGCAGTATTTT	CASRRAGADTQYF
16	TRBJ1-5	TRBV7-7	NA	once	TGTGCCAGCAGCCCAGCCCGGGGAAGGGACAATCAGCCCCAGCATTTT	CASSPARGRDNQPQHF
13	TRBJ2-2	TRBV3-1/TRBV3-2	NA	NA	TGTGCCAGCAGCCAGCAGGGTGACGGGGAGCTGTTTTTT	CASSQQGDGELFF
17	TRBJ1-1	TRBV5-1	TRBD1	NA	TGCGCCAGCAGCTTAGGTTTCCGACAGGGTGAAGACACTGAAGCTTTCTTT	CASSLGFRQGEDTEAFF
17	TRBJ2-3	TRBV19	TRBD1	NA	TGTGCCAGTAGTATATCGTGGACAGGGGGCAGGACAGATACGCAGTATTTT	CASSISWTGGRTDTQYF
14	TRBJ2-1	TRBV19	TRBD2	NA	TGTGCCAGTAGTACGACTAGCGACTACAATGAGCAGTTCTTC	CASSTTSDYNEQFF
15	TRBJ2-7	TRBV28	TRBD1	few	TGTGCCAGCACTCTAATTCGGGGACAGTCGTACGAGCAGTACTTC	CASTLIRGQSYEQYF
14	TRBJ1-5	TRBV19	TRBD1	once	TGTGCCACTCGACAGGGGTTTAGCAATCAGCCCCAGCATTTT	CATRQGFSNQPQHF
15	TRBJ1-2	TRBV6-5	TRBD1	many	TGTGCCAGCAGTTACCCAGGGGGAGACTACTATGGCTACACCTTC	CASSYPGGDYYGYTF
14	TRBJ1-5	TRBV4-1	NA	few	TGCGCCAGCAGCCAATCGGGGTCTAATCAGCCCCAGCATTTT	CASSQSGSNQPQHF
13	TRBJ1-1	TRBV18	NA	NA	TGTGCCAGCTCACCTGGGGGGGACTCTGAAGCTTTCTTT	CASSPGGDSEAFF
16	TRBJ2-7	TRBV5-1	TRBD1	NA	TGCGCCAGCAGCTTGGATGGGACAGGGAGCTCCTACGAGCAGTACTTC	CASSLDGTGSSYEQYF
15	TRBJ1-2	TRBV6-1	NA	NA	TGTGCCAGCAGTGAAGCGGGGGGGAGTAACTATGGCTACACCTTC	CASSEAGGSNYGYTF
14	TRBJ2-7	TRBV18	TRBD1	NA	TGTGCCAGCTCACCAAGGGGGCAGTCCTACGAGCAGTACTTC	CASSPRGQSYEQYF
15	TRBJ2-1	TRBV5-1	TRBD2	NA	TGCGCCAGCAGCTTGCCGGGAGGTTCTTACAATGAGCAGTTCTTC	CASSLPGGSYNEQFF
11	TRBJ1-2	TRBV28	NA	NA	TGTGCCAGCAGTTCAGAATGGGGCTACACCTTC	CASSSEWGYTF
14	TRBJ2-5	TRBV28	NA	NA	TGTGCCAGCAGTTTACTAGGGGGAGGGGGGACCCAGTACTTC	CASSLLGGGGTQYF
15	TRBJ2-2	TRBV5-1	NA	few	TGCGCCAGCAGCTTGTCTTCGGGTAACACCGGGGAGCTGTTTTTT	CASSLSSGNTGELFF
13	TRBJ2-1	TRBV5-4	NA	NA	TGTGCCAGCAGTCCACCGGCGGGCAATGAGCAGTTCTTC	CASSPPAGNEQFF
14	TRBJ1-3	TRBV5-1	NA	NA	TGCGCCAGCAGCCTGAGACAGGTACGATTTCCGGGATATTTT	CASSLRQVRFPGYF
13	TRBJ2-3	TRBV5-1	TRBD2	NA	TGCGCCAGCACCGGGAGGGCCGCAGATACGCAGTATTTT	CASTGRAADTQYF
16	TRBJ2-7	TRBV9	TRBD2	NA	TGTGCCAGCAGCGTAGCCTCCGGGACTAGCGGCTACGAGCAGTACTTC	CASSVASGTSGYEQYF
12	TRBJ2-1	TRBV10-3	NA	NA	TGTGCCATCAGTGAGACCCAGATCGAGCAGTTCTTC	CAISETQIEQFF